One and the same sample provided the 28 T cell receptor beta chains below, sequenced in a study of T cells in Graves' hyperthyroidism and ophthalmopathy. From RNA transcripts, TCR beta CDR3 regions were amplified. The TCR CDR3 first-round RT-PCR relied on the HTBI primer set. TCRdb re-analysed the multiplex PCR reads in MiXCR, keeping a single row per CDR3 protein. The table records hundreds of thousands of distinct CDR3 sequences, approximately 15% of them present only once. Source material: blood. The receptors stem from a woman in her 30s with Graves' hyperthyroidism.

The V call is TRBV20-1, the J call TRBJ2-1; D call uncertain. The V gene's germline CDR1 is DFQATT and CDR2 SNEGSKA (reference sequence). Trimming took off 3 bases at V and 1 base at J, with 10 bases between the two ends. The CDR3 totals 14 residues. The CDR3 sequence: CSASSGISYNEQFF. The CDR3 nucleotides are TGCAGTGCTAGTTCCGGAATTTCCTACAATGAGCAGTTCTTC.

V and J are TRBV20-1 and TRBJ2-7; the match to TRBD2 covers 9 bases. V trimming: 2 bases; J trimming: 4 bases; junction bases outside the gene matches: 6. This CDR3 region has 14 residues. From germline, CDR1 is DFQATT and CDR2 SNEGSKA (reference sequence). This CDR3 reads CSARMGLATYEQYF. In DNA, the CDR3 is TGCAGTGCTAGAATGGGACTAGCAACGTACGAGCAGTACTTC.

This clonotype was detected ten times or more. V is TRBV7-2 and J is TRBJ2-7; 9 bases are a match to TRBD1. The CDR3 loop spans 16 amino acids. V gave up 1 base and J gave up 1 base; unmatched junction bases: 5. Germline loops: CDR1 SGHTA, CDR2 FQGNSA. Here the CDR3 DNA reads TGTGCCAGCAGCTTAGTTACAGGGGGCGGTTCCTACGAGCAGTACTTC. It encodes CASSLVTGGGSYEQYF.

In the case of this clonotype: Just one base apart from a much larger clone, this may be a read error. The rearrangement links TRBV11-2 to TRBJ2-1; unclear D gene. This CDR3 is built from 15 residues. Per germline, CDR1 SGHAT and CDR2 FQNNGV. The CDR3 bases are TGTGCCAGCAGCCTCGCGGCCAACTCCTACAATGAGCGGTTCTTC. Protein: CASSLAANSYNERFF.

This clonotype was counted only a few times. V and J are TRBV27 and TRBJ2-3, with D unclear. This CDR3 is built from 16 residues. CDR1 MNHEY and CDR2 SMNVEV come from the germline V gene (reference sequence). V was trimmed by 5 bases and J by 0 bases, leaving 15 bases between them. The CDR3 loop is CASSSLLNPSTDTQYF. The CDR3 DNA follows: TGTGCCAGCAGTAGCCTTTTAAACCCCAGCACAGATACGCAGTATTTT.

This clonotype was seen ten or more times. The V and J genes are TRBV28 and TRBJ2-7, with D perhaps matching TRBD1 (6 bases). V lost 3 bases, J lost 6 bases, and 15 bases lay in between. The CDR3 loop spans 14 amino acids. Germline assignment: CDR1 MDHEN and CDR2 SYDVKM. The CDR3 DNA is TGTGCCAGCAGTTTGACCACAGGGCGAGGCGAGCAGTACTTC. The encoded protein is CASSLTTGRGEQYF.

This chain uses TRBV12-3 or TRBV12-4 with TRBJ1-1; 11 nucleotides line up with TRBD1. Trimming took 4 bases from V and 1 from J; bases not matched to a gene: 5. CDR3 length: 16 amino acids. The CDR3 reads CASSSGTGGGNTEAFF. The CDR3 DNA follows: TGTGCCAGCAGTTCCGGGACAGGGGGGGGGAACACTGAAGCTTTCTTT.

This chain connects TRBV10-3 to TRBJ2-3; D unclear. The CDR3 extends over 17 amino acids. The ends were cut back, 0 bases at V and 4 bases at J, with 17 bases in the middle. CDR1 and CDR2 from the germline V gene are ENHRY and SYGVKD. CDR3 sequence (DNA): TGTGCCATCAGTGAGTCGAAGAGAGGCAGGACCGCAGATACGCAGTATTTT. Its protein product is CAISESKRGRTADTQYF.

This clonotype was seen a few times. The J gene is TRBJ2-1, the V gene TRBV5-1, with D possibly matching TRBD2 (6 bases). The germline CDR1 and CDR2 sequences are SGHRS and YFSETQ. The CDR3 covers 15 residues. V was trimmed by 4 bases and J by 6 bases, leaving 17 bases between them. CDR3 region: CASSPGELASNEQFF. In DNA form, the CDR3 reads TGCGCCAGCAGCCCCGGCGAACTAGCAAGCAATGAGCAGTTCTTC.

The chain recombines TRBV19 with TRBJ1-1, with D uncertain. V lost 10 bases and J lost 6, with 12 bases in between. CDR1 is LNHDA and CDR2 is SQIVND in the germline V gene (reference sequence). CDR3 size: 11 residues. This CDR3 is CATTWSAEAFF. The CDR3, as DNA: TGTGCCACCACATGGAGCGCTGAAGCTTTCTTT.

A remark on this clonotype: A much larger clonotype is one base distant, so this may be a read error. This likely comes from a read error, as the CDR3 has no conserved phenylalanine or tryptophan at its end. The V gene is TRBV7-2, the J gene TRBJ1-1; D is unresolved. Per the germline V gene, CDR1 is SGHTA and CDR2 is FQGNSA. This CDR3 spans 15 amino acids. Trimming cost V 5 bases and J 4 bases, with 17 bases left between them. The CDR3 DNA reads TGTGCCAGCAGCCCTCGTAGGGTGAGGGCCACTGAAGCTTTCATT. Translating it yields CASSPRRVRATEAFI.

This clonotype has a count of ten or more. The rearrangement links TRBV28 to TRBJ2-7; D gene ambiguous. V lost 3 bases, J lost 4 bases, and 16 bases lay in between. CDR3 length: 15 amino acids. The germline CDR1 and CDR2 sequences are MDHEN and SYDVKM. CDR3 region: CASSFMAVLPYEQYF. The CDR3 nucleotides read TGTGCCAGCAGTTTTATGGCGGTACTCCCTTACGAGCAGTACTTC. Full variable domain (missing parts from reference TRBV28 and TRBJ2-7): DVKVTQSSRYLVKRTGEKVFLECVQDMDHENMFWYRQDPGLGLRLIYFSYDVKMKEKGDIPEGYSVSREKKERFSLILESASTNQTSMYLCASSFMAVLPYEQYFGPGTRLTVT.

The CDR3 DNA is TGCAGTGCTAGACCAGGGGCCCTTGAAGCTTTCTTT. Protein product: CSARPGALEAFF. The genes are TRBV20-1 and TRBJ1-1; perhaps TRBD1 as D (6 bases). The ends were cut back, 2 bases at V and 7 bases at J, with 11 bases in the middle. The CDR3 is 12 residues long. Germline V gives CDR1 DFQATT, CDR2 SNEGSKA (reference sequence).

At least ten counts were recorded for this clonotype. The chain has TRBV5-1 and TRBJ2-7; TRBD2 might be the D (5 bases). Trimming left V 4 bases short and J 2 bases short, with 10 bases between. Germline V CDR1 and CDR2: SGHRS, YFSETQ. The CDR3 covers 13 residues. In DNA, the CDR3 is TGCGCCAGCAGCCTGGACTTGACCTACGAGCAGTACTTC. This encodes CASSLDLTYEQYF.

For this clonotype: A junction end diverges from the germline sequence, so it may reflect a read error. The chain combines TRBV20-1 with TRBJ2-6, with D possibly being TRBD1 (5 bases). The CDR3 is made up of 14 amino acids. Germline-derived CDR1 and CDR2 are DFQATT and SNEGSKA (reference sequence). CDR3 coding DNA: TGCAGTGCCGGCGAGCACGCTGGGGCCAACGTCCTGGCTTTC. This gives the protein CSAGEHAGANVLAF.

This clonotype was seen ten or more times. The V gene is TRBV28, the J gene TRBJ1-3; D call uncertain. Germline-derived CDR1 and CDR2 are MDHEN and SYDVKM. The V end lost 3 bases, the J end lost 1 base, and 7 bases lay between the germline ends. The CDR3 is made up of 14 amino acids. CDR3 in amino acids: CASSFSGSGNTIYF. CDR3 DNA: TGTGCCAGCAGTTTTTCTGGGTCTGGAAACACCATATATTTT.

In its sample, this clonotype was seen many times. The chain links TRBV6-5 to TRBJ2-7; 10 positions match TRBD2. This CDR3 contains 17 residues. Germline V gene sequence: CDR1 MNHEY, CDR2 SVGAGI. V gave up 0 bases and J gave up 2 bases; unmatched junction bases: 7. As DNA, the CDR3 is TGTGCCAGCAGTTACTCGGCTAGCGGGAGAGGAACCTACGAGCAGTACTTC. Encoded protein: CASSYSASGRGTYEQYF.

This clonotype was seen repeatedly, ten times or more. This chain uses TRBV11-2 with TRBJ2-2, with 9 bases matching TRBD2. Per the germline V gene, CDR1 is SGHAT and CDR2 is FQNNGV. The CDR3 is made up of 16 amino acids. The trim removed 2 bases at V and 6 bases at J, leaving 7 bases unmatched. CDR3 residues: CASSLRGSGSAGELFF. The CDR3 DNA reads as TGTGCCAGCAGCTTACGAGGTAGCGGGAGTGCCGGGGAGCTGTTTTTT.

This rearrangement joins TRBV5-1 to TRBJ1-3; D not resolved. V shed 1 base and J shed 5 bases, with 10 bases lying between them. Germline V gives CDR1 SGHRS, CDR2 YFSETQ. This CDR3 contains 14 residues. The DNA for the CDR3 is TGCGCCAGCAGCTTGAATCCAAGTAGAAACACCATATATTTT. As protein: CASSLNPSRNTIYF.

This clonotype was counted ten times or more. The chain joins TRBV20-1 to TRBJ2-2; the D is unclear. Germline V gives CDR1 DFQATT, CDR2 SNEGSKA (reference sequence). The V end lost 3 bases, the J end lost 1 base, and 12 bases lay between the germline ends. The CDR3 consists of 15 residues. The CDR3 DNA reads TGCAGTGCTAGTCCCGCTACCGGGAACACCGGGGAGCTGTTTTTT. This encodes CSASPATGNTGELFF.

This chain uses TRBV27 with TRBJ2-3, with unresolved D. Trimming shortened V by 5 bases and J by 6 bases, and 24 bases separated the two germline ends. The CDR3 loop spans 17 amino acids. CDR1 is MNHEY, CDR2 SMNVEV, per germline (reference sequence). The CDR3 reads CASSQTYPLARPDTQYF. Here the CDR3 DNA reads TGTGCCAGCAGTCAGACCTACCCCCTGGCGCGCCCGGATACGCAGTATTTT.

The rearrangement uses TRBV9 and TRBJ2-2; 14 bases are shared with TRBD2. CDR3 length equals 16 residues. Trimming at V came to 2 bases and at J to 3 bases, leaving 0 bases not matched to a gene. Germline V CDR1 and CDR2: SGDLS, YYNGEE. CDR3 nucleotides: TGTGCCAGCAGCGTGACTAGCGGGAGGGACACCGGGGAGCTGTTTTTT. This encodes CASSVTSGRDTGELFF. Combining the CDR3 with reference TRBV9 and TRBJ2-2 gives the whole variable domain DSGVTQTPKHLITATGQRVTLRCSPRSGDLSVYWYQQSLDQGLQFLIQYYNGEERAKGNILERFSAQQFPDLHSELNLSSLELGDSALYFCASSVTSGRDTGELFFGEGSRLTVL.

This clonotype was recorded many times. The chain combines TRBV7-8 with TRBJ2-1; D might be TRBD2 (6 bases). This CDR3 contains 15 residues. CDR1 is SGHVS and CDR2 is FQNEAQ in the germline V gene. Trimming removed 1 base at V and 5 bases at J, with 12 bases between. This chain's CDR3 is CASSLVGQRDNEQFF. The DNA of the CDR3 is TGTGCCAGCAGCTTAGTTGGCCAGCGGGACAATGAGCAGTTCTTC.

Worth noting for this clonotype: Possible read error: a much larger clone is one base away. The CDR3 does not end in the conserved phenylalanine or tryptophan, so this is likely a read error. The CDR3 DNA follows: TGTGCCAGCAGCTTAAGGTCTTCGTTGGGAAACACCATATATTTG. Amino acids: CASSLRSSLGNTIYL. The chain links TRBV7-9 to TRBJ1-3, with D hard to call. CDR3 size: 15 residues. Germline CDR1 reads SEHNR; CDR2 reads FQNEAQ (reference sequence). Trimming stripped 2 bases from V and 4 bases from J, with 12 bases between.

This clonotype was seen ten or more times. The J gene is TRBJ2-1, the V gene TRBV28; 9 bases are shared with TRBD2. The V segment lost 8 bases and the J segment 9 bases; nucleotides outside the gene matches: 17. Per the germline V gene, CDR1 is MDHEN and CDR2 is SYDVKM. The CDR3 has 16 amino acids. CDR3 nucleotide sequence: TGTGCCAGCGGGTTAATTTTTAGCGGGAGTTCTGGTGAGCAGTTCTTC. Protein product: CASGLIFSGSSGEQFF. The full variable domain, with the rest looked up from reference TRBV28 and TRBJ2-1, is DVKVTQSSRYLVKRTGEKVFLECVQDMDHENMFWYRQDPGLGLRLIYFSYDVKMKEKGDIPEGYSVSREKKERFSLILESASTNQTSMYLCASGLIFSGSSGEQFFGPGTRLTVL.

This chain joins TRBV4-1 and TRBJ1-5; D is undetermined. This CDR3 is built from 16 residues. Trimming removed 1 base from V and 0 bases from J, with 10 bases in between. CDR1 is MGHRA and CDR2 is YSYEKL in the germline V gene. The CDR3 loop is CASSQGQRNSNQPQHF. CDR3 DNA: TGCGCCAGCAGCCAAGGGCAGAGGAATAGCAATCAGCCCCAGCATTTT.

This clonotype appeared many times. The chain combines TRBV27 with TRBJ2-5; 8 positions agree with TRBD1. Looked up from germline, CDR1 is MNHEY and CDR2 is SMNVEV (reference sequence). The V gene end was trimmed by 5 bases and the J gene end by 7 bases; junction bases not matched to a gene: 9. The CDR3 is made up of 14 amino acids. The CDR3 sequence is CASSQTGGRVTQYF. The CDR3 DNA reads TGTGCCAGCAGTCAAACAGGGGGTAGGGTGACCCAGTACTTC.

The chain employs TRBV29-1 and TRBJ2-2; D uncertain. Deletions cut 4 bases from V and 0 bases from J, with 9 bases between. Germline lookup yields CDR1 SQVTM and CDR2 ANQGSEA. The CDR3 runs 14 residues. Here the CDR3 reads CSVVSIANTGELFF. The CDR3 DNA sequence: TGCAGCGTTGTTTCGATCGCGAACACCGGGGAGCTGTTTTTT.